A single sample is the source of the 15 T cell receptor beta chains below, sequenced in a study of blood T cell repertoires in COVID-19. Assay: immunoSEQ multiplex PCR; the TCRdb copy retains only in-frame clones and omits some. The data contain 250,000 to 400,000 clones, roughly 90% of them singletons. Sequenced material: peripheral blood. All receptors derive from a woman aged 25 to 39 with COVID-19, enrolled during active disease.

The chain links TRBV9 to TRBJ1-2, with a possible D match to TRBD1 (5 bases). Between the trimmed V and J ends, which lost 0 bases and 7 bases, there was a span of 16 bases. Germline loops: CDR1 SGDLS, CDR2 YYNGEE. The CDR3 loop spans 15 amino acids. This CDR3 reads CASSVGPKQRGGYTF. The CDR3 DNA follows: TGTGCCAGCAGCGTAGGGCCCAAACAAAGGGGTGGCTACACCTTC.

The genes are TRBV6-4 and TRBJ2-6, with D tentatively TRBD2 (6 bases). Trimming removed 3 bases from V and 4 bases from J, with 10 bases in between. Germline assignment: CDR1 MRHNA and CDR2 SNTAGT. The CDR3 totals 15 residues. CDR3 loop: CASSEGGSGANVLTF. The CDR3 DNA reads as TGTGCCAGCAGTGAGGGAGGATCGGGGGCCAACGTCCTGACTTTC.

This chain connects TRBV10-3 to TRBJ1-2; D is perhaps TRBD1 (6 bases). This CDR3 spans 14 amino acids. Germline CDR1 and CDR2: ENHRY and SYGVKD. V gave up 3 bases and J gave up 4 bases, with 12 bases separating them. CDR3 nucleotide sequence: TGTGCCATCAGTGATTACGGACAGACCTATGGCTACACCTTC. It specifies CAISDYGQTYGYTF.

This clone was observed a handful of times. This chain joins TRBV7-9 and TRBJ2-7, with TRBD1 identical over 10 bases. Germline loops: CDR1 SEHNR, CDR2 FQNEAQ (reference sequence). CDR3 length: 15 amino acids. Unmatched junction bases numbered 7, after V lost 5 bases and J lost 3 bases. The CDR3: CASSRGQGEIYEQYF. The CDR3 nucleotides read TGTGCCAGCAGCCGCGGACAGGGGGAGATCTACGAGCAGTACTTC.

V usage is TRBV5-1 and J usage is TRBJ2-3; 9 positions agree with TRBD1. This CDR3 has 16 residues. CDR1 and CDR2 (germline): SGHRS, YFSETQ. The J segment lost 1 base and the V segment lost 4 bases, leaving 7 bases of the junction unmatched. The CDR3 here is CASSPGWTGGTDTQYF. CDR3 DNA: TGCGCCAGCAGCCCGGGTTGGACAGGGGGCACAGATACGCAGTATTTT. The variable domain in full, completed from reference TRBV5-1 and TRBJ2-3, reads KAGVTQTPRYLIKTRGQQVTLSCSPISGHRSVSWYQQTPGQGLQFLFEYFSETQRNKGNFPGRFSGRQFSNSRSEMNVSTLELGDSALYLCASSPGWTGGTDTQYFGPGTRLTVL.

The J gene is TRBJ1-5, the V gene TRBV6-1; a weak D match, TRBD1 (5 bases). Trimming stripped 2 bases from V and 2 bases from J, with 13 bases between. CDR1 and CDR2 (germline): MNHNS, SASEGT. This CDR3 is built from 16 residues. The CDR3 region has the DNA TGTGCCAGCAGTGAACAGGGAGGGAGGGGCAATCAGCCCCAGCATTTT. Its translation: CASSEQGGRGNQPQHF.

The chain is built from TRBV7-8 and TRBJ2-7; TRBD1 matches at 11 bases. This CDR3 has 16 residues. Per the germline V gene, CDR1 is SGHVS and CDR2 is FQNEAQ. The junction had 4 bases not matched to a gene; V was cut back by 3 bases and J by 0 bases. The CDR3 reads CASSLRGTGGSYEQYF. CDR3 DNA sequence: TGTGCCAGCAGCTTGCGGGGGACAGGGGGCTCCTACGAGCAGTACTTC.

This sequence joins TRBV7-9 and TRBJ2-1, with 12 bases fitting TRBD2. Germline V gene sequence: CDR1 SEHNR, CDR2 FQNEAQ (reference sequence). The CDR3 runs to 19 residues. After removal of 0 bases from V and 1 base from J, the junction contained 7 bases not matched to a gene. CDR3 residues: CASSLAGLAGLYSYNEQFF. Written as DNA, the CDR3 is TGTGCCAGCAGCTTAGCGGGACTAGCGGGCCTTTATTCCTACAATGAGCAGTTCTTC.

This chain links TRBV3-1 (or the pseudogene TRBV3-2) with TRBJ1-2; tentatively, D is TRBD1 (5 bases). The CDR3 length is 13 residues. V shed 4 bases and J shed 6 bases, with 12 bases lying between them. Germline-derived CDR1 and CDR2 are LGHDT and YNNKEL (reference sequence). CDR3 sequence: CASSPTGPDGYTF. The CDR3 nucleotides read TGTGCCAGCAGCCCCACAGGACCTGATGGCTACACCTTC.

DNA of the CDR3: TGTGCCAGCAGCCTACAGGGTAGGGGGACTGAAGCTTTCTTT. This codes for CASSLQGRGTEAFF. V and J are TRBV5-4 and TRBJ1-1; TRBD1 might be the D (6 bases). Trimming took 4 bases from V and 5 from J, leaving 15 bases between them. The CDR3 sequence is 14 residues long. Germline CDR1 SGHNT, CDR2 YYREEE (reference sequence). Supplemented by reference TRBV5-4 and TRBJ1-1, the full variable domain reads ETGVTQSPTHLIKTRGQQVTLRCSSQSGHNTVSWYQQALGQGPQFIFQYYREEENGRGNFPPRFSGLQFPNYSSELNVNALELDDSALYLCASSLQGRGTEAFFGQGTRLTVV.

The chain combines TRBV11-3 with TRBJ1-3; TRBD1 aligns across 8 bases. V shed 3 bases and J 0 bases; nucleotides not matched to a gene: 7. The CDR3 runs to 17 residues. Germline loops: CDR1 SGHNT, CDR2 YENEEA. The CDR3: CASSFGTGDLSGNTIYF. The CDR3, as DNA: TGTGCCAGCAGCTTTGGGACAGGTGACCTCTCTGGAAACACCATATATTTT.

J is TRBJ1-1 and V is TRBV5-1; D gene ambiguous. Germline CDR1 SGHRS, CDR2 YFSETQ. There are 14 residues in the CDR3. V shed 4 bases and J shed 0 bases, with 10 bases lying between them. Written as DNA, the CDR3 is TGCGCCAGCAGCAAAAGGGAGGTGAACACTGAAGCTTTCTTT. Its translation is CASSKREVNTEAFF.

The chain has TRBV10-3 and TRBJ1-3; 7 nucleotides line up with TRBD1. V was pared by 10 bases and J by 8 bases, with 8 bases of the junction left unmatched. Germline loops: CDR1 ENHRY, CDR2 SYGVKD. This CDR3 has 12 amino acids. Here the CDR3 reads CATYDREDTIYF. CDR3 DNA: TGTGCCACCTACGACAGGGAGGACACCATATATTTT.

The chain carries TRBV5-1 and TRBJ2-1; 9 bases are shared with TRBD2. The CDR3 has 18 amino acids. V shed 2 bases, J shed 0 bases, and the junction held 9 bases outside the gene matches. CDR1 and CDR2 from the germline V gene are SGHRS and YFSETQ. CDR3 loop: CASSLAGGPSNSYNEQFF. In DNA, the CDR3 is TGCGCCAGCAGCTTAGCGGGAGGCCCCAGCAACTCCTACAATGAGCAGTTCTTC.

The CDR3 DNA is TGCGCCAGCAGCACCCCGACAGGGCGGCATGGCTACACCTTC. Encoded protein: CASSTPTGRHGYTF. V gene TRBV5-1 combines with J gene TRBJ1-2; 7 positions agree with TRBD1. The CDR3 covers 14 residues. Germline CDR1 is SGHRS and CDR2 is YFSETQ. Unmatched junction bases numbered 9, after V lost 4 bases and J lost 6 bases.